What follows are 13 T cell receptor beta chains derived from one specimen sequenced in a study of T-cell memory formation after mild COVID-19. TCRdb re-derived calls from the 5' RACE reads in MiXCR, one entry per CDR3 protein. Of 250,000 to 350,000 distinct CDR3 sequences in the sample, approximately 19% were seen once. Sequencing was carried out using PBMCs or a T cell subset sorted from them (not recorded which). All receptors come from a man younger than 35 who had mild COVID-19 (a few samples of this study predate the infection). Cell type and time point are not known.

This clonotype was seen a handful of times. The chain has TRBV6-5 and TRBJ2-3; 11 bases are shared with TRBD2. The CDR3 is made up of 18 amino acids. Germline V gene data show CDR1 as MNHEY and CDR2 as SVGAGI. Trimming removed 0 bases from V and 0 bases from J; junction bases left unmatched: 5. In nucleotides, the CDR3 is TGTGCCAGCAGTTACTCTTCTAGCGGGGGGACTAGCACAGATACGCAGTATTTT. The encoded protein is CASSYSSSGGTSTDTQYF.

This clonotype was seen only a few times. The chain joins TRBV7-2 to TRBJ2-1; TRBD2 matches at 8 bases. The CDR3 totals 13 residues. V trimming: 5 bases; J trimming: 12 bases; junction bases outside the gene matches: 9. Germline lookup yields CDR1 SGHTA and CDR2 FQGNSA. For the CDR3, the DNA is TGTGCCAGCAGCCACGAGCTGGCGGGGGGGCAGTTCTTC. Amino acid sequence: CASSHELAGGQFF.

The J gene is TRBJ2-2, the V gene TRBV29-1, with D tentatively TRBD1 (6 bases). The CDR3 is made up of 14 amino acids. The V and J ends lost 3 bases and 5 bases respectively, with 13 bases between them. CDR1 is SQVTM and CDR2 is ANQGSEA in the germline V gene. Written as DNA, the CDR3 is TGCAGCGTTGATCTGGGGGCCGGAACCGGGGAGCTGTTTTTT. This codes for CSVDLGAGTGELFF.

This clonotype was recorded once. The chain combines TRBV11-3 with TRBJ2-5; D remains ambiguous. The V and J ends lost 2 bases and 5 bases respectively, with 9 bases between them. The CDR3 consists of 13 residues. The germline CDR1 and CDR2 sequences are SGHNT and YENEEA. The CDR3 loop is CASSLKSWETQYF. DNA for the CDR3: TGTGCCAGCAGCTTAAAATCATGGGAGACCCAGTACTTC.

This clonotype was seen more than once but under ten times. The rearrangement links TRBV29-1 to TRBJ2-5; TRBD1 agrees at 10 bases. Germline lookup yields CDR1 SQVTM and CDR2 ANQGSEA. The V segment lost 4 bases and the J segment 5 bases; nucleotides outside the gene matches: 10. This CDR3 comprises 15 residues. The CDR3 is CSVVGTGVFWETQYF. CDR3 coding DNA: TGCAGCGTTGTCGGGACAGGGGTGTTTTGGGAGACCCAGTACTTC.

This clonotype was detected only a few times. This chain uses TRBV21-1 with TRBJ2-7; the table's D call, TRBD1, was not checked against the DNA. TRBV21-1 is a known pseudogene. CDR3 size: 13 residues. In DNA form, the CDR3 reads TGTGCCAGCAGCAATGGGCGGATCTACGAGCAGTACTTC. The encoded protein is CASSNGRIYEQYF.

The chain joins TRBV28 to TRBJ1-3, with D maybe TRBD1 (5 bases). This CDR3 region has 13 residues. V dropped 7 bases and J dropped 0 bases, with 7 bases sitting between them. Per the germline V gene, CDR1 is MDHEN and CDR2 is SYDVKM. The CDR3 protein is CASTGISGNTIYF. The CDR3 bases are TGTGCCAGCACAGGGATCTCTGGAAACACCATATATTTT.

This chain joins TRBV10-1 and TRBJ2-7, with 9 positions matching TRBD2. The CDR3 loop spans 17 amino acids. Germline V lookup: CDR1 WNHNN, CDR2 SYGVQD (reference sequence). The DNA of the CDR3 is TGCGCCAGCAGTGAGTCGAGACTAGCGGTTAGCTCCTCCGAGCAGTACGTC. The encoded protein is CASSESRLAVSSSEQYV.

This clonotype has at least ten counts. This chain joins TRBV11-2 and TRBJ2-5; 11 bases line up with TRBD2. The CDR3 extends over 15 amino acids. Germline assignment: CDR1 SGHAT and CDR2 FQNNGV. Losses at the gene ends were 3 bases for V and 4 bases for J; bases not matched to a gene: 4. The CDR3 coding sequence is TGTGCCAGCAGCTTCTCTAGCGGGGGGCGAGAGACCCAGTACTTC. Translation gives CASSFSSGGRETQYF. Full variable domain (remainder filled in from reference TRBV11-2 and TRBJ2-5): EAGVAQSPRYKIIEKRQSVAFWCNPISGHATLYWYQQILGQGPKLLIQFQNNGVVDDSQLPKDRFSAERLKGVDSTLKIQPAKLEDSAVYLCASSFSSGGRETQYFGPGTRLLVL.

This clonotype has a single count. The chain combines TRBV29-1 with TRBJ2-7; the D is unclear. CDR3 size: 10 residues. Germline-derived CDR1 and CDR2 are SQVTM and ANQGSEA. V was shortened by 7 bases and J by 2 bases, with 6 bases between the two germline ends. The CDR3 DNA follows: TGCAGCGCCCTAGCCTACGAGCAGTACTTC. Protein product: CSALAYEQYF.

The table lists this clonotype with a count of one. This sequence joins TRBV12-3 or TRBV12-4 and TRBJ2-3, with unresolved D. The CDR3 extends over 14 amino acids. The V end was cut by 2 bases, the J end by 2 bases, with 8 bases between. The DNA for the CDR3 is TGTGCCAGCAGTTTAAGCCAGTACACAGATACGCAGTATTTT. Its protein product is CASSLSQYTDTQYF.

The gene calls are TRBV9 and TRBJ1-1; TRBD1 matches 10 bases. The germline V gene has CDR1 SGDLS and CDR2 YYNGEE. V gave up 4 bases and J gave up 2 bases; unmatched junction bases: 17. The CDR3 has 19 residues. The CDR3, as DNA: TGTGCCAGCAGCACCCCCCGGGGACAGGGGACCTCCCTAAACACTGAAGCTTTCTTT. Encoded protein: CASSTPRGQGTSLNTEAFF.

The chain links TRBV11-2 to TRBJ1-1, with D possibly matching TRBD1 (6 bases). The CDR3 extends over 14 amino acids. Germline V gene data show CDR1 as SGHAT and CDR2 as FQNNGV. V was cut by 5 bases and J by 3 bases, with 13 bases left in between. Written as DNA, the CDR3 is TGTGCCAGCAGCCTCCGGGACAAATACACTGAAGCTTTCTTT. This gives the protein CASSLRDKYTEAFF.